The 18 T cell receptor beta chains presented below share a single source sample, sequenced in a study of blood T cell repertoires in COVID-19 (dated by TCRdb to the early 2020s). The library was produced with the immunoSEQ multiplex PCR assay. This immuneACCESS table, as held by TCRdb, lists in-frame sequences with V and J called but not all clones. Of the missing ones, under half trace to an unresolved V gene in checked studies; the others have no known cause. The sample has around 270,000 clones on record, 91% of them singletons. The ten largest clonotypes hold approximately 2.6% of the sample. Sequencing was done on a sample of peripheral blood. Receptors originate from a person aged 18 to 35 with COVID-19, enrolled during active disease.

The chain employs TRBV6-6 and TRBJ2-5; 14 positions agree with TRBD2. Losses at the gene ends were 5 bases for V and 4 bases for J; bases not matched to a gene: 6. Germline-derived CDR1 and CDR2 are MNHNY and SVGAGI (reference sequence). This CDR3 contains 16 residues. Written as DNA, the CDR3 is TGTGCCAGCAGTCCGGGGACTAGCGGGAGCGGAGAGACCCAGTACTTC. This codes for CASSPGTSGSGETQYF.

The chain employs TRBV2 and TRBJ1-2; no clear D. The length of the CDR3 is 11 residues. Trimming stripped 3 bases from V and 8 bases from J, with 7 bases between. The germline V gene has CDR1 SNHLY and CDR2 FYNNEI. The CDR3 is CASSEESGYTF. The DNA for the CDR3 is TGTGCCAGCAGTGAGGAGAGCGGCTACACCTTC.

This chain links TRBV7-3 with TRBJ2-7; maybe TRBD2 (5 bases). CDR1 is SGHTA, CDR2 FQGTGA, per germline. V dropped 1 base and J dropped 2 bases, with 12 bases sitting between them. This CDR3 comprises 15 residues. The CDR3 loop reads CASSLNAGITYEQYF. The CDR3 bases are TGTGCCAGCAGCTTAAACGCCGGGATAACCTACGAGCAGTACTTC.

This chain connects TRBV9 to TRBJ2-2; 9 bases are a match to TRBD2. The junction had 3 bases not matched to a gene; V was cut back by 4 bases and J by 2 bases. The length of the CDR3 is 15 residues. The V gene's germline CDR1 is SGDLS and CDR2 YYNGEE. As DNA, the CDR3 is TGTGCCAGCAGCAAGACTAGCGGAAACACCGGGGAGCTGTTTTTT. Amino acid sequence: CASSKTSGNTGELFF. The whole variable domain, filled in from reference TRBV9 and TRBJ2-2, reads DSGVTQTPKHLITATGQRVTLRCSPRSGDLSVYWYQQSLDQGLQFLIQYYNGEERAKGNILERFSAQQFPDLHSELNLSSLELGDSALYFCASSKTSGNTGELFFGEGSRLTVL.

This clone was found a few times. The V and J genes are TRBV19 and TRBJ2-1; D ambiguous. The CDR3 sequence is 12 residues long. The germline V and J ends were trimmed by 4 bases and 2 bases, with 3 bases remaining between them. Germline V gene sequence: CDR1 LNHDA, CDR2 SQIVND (reference sequence). CDR3 coding DNA: TGTGCCAGTAGTACGGCCTACAATGAGCAGTTCTTC. This codes for CASSTAYNEQFF. Combining the CDR3 with reference TRBV19 and TRBJ2-1 gives the whole variable domain DGGITQSPKYLFRKEGQNVTLSCEQNLNHDAMYWYRQDPGQGLRLIYYSQIVNDFQKGDIAEGYSVSREKKESFPLTVTSAQKNPTAFYLCASSTAYNEQFFGPGTRLTVL.

J is TRBJ2-1 and V is TRBV3-1 (or the pseudogene TRBV3-2), with 10 bases matching TRBD2. CDR3 length: 16 residues. The V segment lost 8 bases and the J segment 0 bases; nucleotides outside the gene matches: 7. Germline CDR1 and CDR2: LGHDT and YNNKEL (reference sequence). The CDR3 protein is CASGSGGPSSYNEQFF. The CDR3 DNA reads TGTGCCAGCGGTAGCGGGGGGCCTAGCTCCTACAATGAGCAGTTCTTC.

The table lists this clone with a few counts. The J gene is TRBJ1-1, the V gene TRBV30, with D unresolved. CDR1 and CDR2 from the germline V gene are GTSNPN and SVGIG (reference sequence). V was shortened by 3 bases and J by 6 bases, with 14 bases between the two germline ends. The CDR3 spans 13 residues. The CDR3 DNA is TGTGCCTGGAGGCTCCAAGGAGGACCTGAAGCTTTCTTT. It translates to CAWRLQGGPEAFF. Using reference TRBV30 and TRBJ1-1 for the parts outside the CDR3, the full variable domain is SQTIHQWPATLVQPVGSPLSLECTVEGTSNPNLYWYRQAAGRGLQLLFYSVGIGQISSEVPQNLSASRPQDRQFILSSKKLLLSDSGFYLCAWRLQGGPEAFFGQGTRLTVV.

The chain employs TRBV5-6 and TRBJ1-1, with no clear D. The germline V gene encodes CDR1 SGHDT and CDR2 YYEEEE. V was trimmed by 4 bases and J by 0 bases, leaving 16 bases between them. CDR3 length equals 16 residues. CDR3 region: CASSPFASTMNTEAFF. The CDR3 DNA reads TGTGCCAGCAGCCCATTCGCTAGTACGATGAACACTGAAGCTTTCTTT. The full variable domain, rest sourced from reference TRBV5-6 and TRBJ1-1, is DAGVTQSPTHLIKTRGQQVTLRCSPKSGHDTVSWYQQALGQGPQFIFQYYEEEERQRGNFPDRFSGHQFPNYSSELNVNALLLGDSALYLCASSPFASTMNTEAFFGQGTRLTVV.

The chain joins TRBV4-1 to TRBJ1-2; a possible D gene is TRBD1 (5 bases). This CDR3 is built from 15 residues. V lost 0 bases to trimming and J lost 8 bases, with 16 bases between them. Germline V CDR1 and CDR2: MGHRA, YSYEKL. This CDR3 reads CASSQELAAGHGYTF. The CDR3 region has the DNA TGCGCCAGCAGCCAAGAGTTGGCGGCGGGGCACGGCTACACCTTC.

The gene calls are TRBV4-3 and TRBJ1-1; D is ambiguous. V lost 4 bases, J lost 5 bases, and 14 bases lay in between. This CDR3 comprises 14 residues. Germline CDR1 and CDR2: LGHNA and YSLEER. For the CDR3, the DNA is TGCGCCAGCAGCCCCGGGTTGGGTCAAACTGAAGCTTTCTTT. This sequence encodes CASSPGLGQTEAFF.

V and J are TRBV11-2 and TRBJ2-7; 9 bases are a match to TRBD1. The J segment lost 6 bases and the V segment lost 2 bases, leaving 8 bases of the junction unmatched. CDR1 SGHAT and CDR2 FQNNGV come from the germline V gene. There are 15 residues in the CDR3. The CDR3 DNA sequence: TGTGCCAGCAGCTTATGGACAGGGGAGGTAGGCGAGCAGTACTTC. Translating it yields CASSLWTGEVGEQYF.

This chain links TRBV19 with TRBJ2-2; 15 bases are a match to TRBD2. With 5 bases clipped from V and 7 bases from J, the junction kept 5 bases outside the gene matches. The germline V gene has CDR1 LNHDA and CDR2 SQIVND (reference sequence). The CDR3 sequence is 16 residues long. CDR3 nucleotides: TGTGCCAGTAGTGCGGGACTAGCGGGAGGTGGCGGGGAGCTGTTTTTT. Protein product: CASSAGLAGGGGELFF.

The chain uses TRBV7-8 and TRBJ2-7; 9 nucleotides align to TRBD1. The CDR3 is 15 amino acids. V shed 5 bases and J 2 bases; nucleotides not matched to a gene: 7. CDR1 is SGHVS and CDR2 is FQNEAQ in the germline V gene. CDR3 nucleotide sequence: TGTGCCAGCAGCCTCGACGGACAGGGGACCTACGAGCAGTACTTC. Protein product: CASSLDGQGTYEQYF.

The chain carries TRBV13 and TRBJ2-7; D is possibly TRBD1 (6 bases). This CDR3 is built from 13 residues. Trimming removed 4 bases from V and 7 bases from J, with 14 bases in between. Per the germline V gene, CDR1 is PRHDT and CDR2 is FYEKMQ (reference sequence). The CDR3 DNA follows: TGTGCCAGCAGCTCCGCCTCAGGGGTTGAGCAGTACTTC. Translating gives CASSSASGVEQYF.

This clone was counted between two and nine times. This chain links TRBV5-1 with TRBJ2-7; possible D gene TRBD1, 6 bases. CDR1 and CDR2 (germline): SGHRS, YFSETQ. Trimming removed 6 bases at V and 4 bases at J, with 17 bases between. This CDR3 spans 14 amino acids. The CDR3 sequence is CASTPGQRYYEQYF. For the CDR3, the DNA is TGCGCCAGCACCCCCGGACAGCGTTATTACGAGCAGTACTTC.

The genes are TRBV19 and TRBJ1-2; D gene uncertain. Trimming cost V 2 bases and J 1 base, with 8 bases left between them. The CDR3 runs to 14 residues. Germline V gene lookup returns CDR1 LNHDA and CDR2 SQIVND (reference sequence). CDR3: CASSIRTVNYGYTF. The CDR3 DNA follows: TGTGCCAGTAGTATACGTACGGTTAACTATGGCTACACCTTC.

This sequence joins TRBV5-1 and TRBJ2-3, with 12 nucleotides matching TRBD2. The CDR3 is 16 amino acids. Germline loops: CDR1 SGHRS, CDR2 YFSETQ. Germline trimming cut 3 bases from V and 2 bases from J; bases unmatched to any gene: 4. In DNA form, the CDR3 reads TGCGCCAGCAGCTATCTAGCGGGAGGGCCCACAGATACGCAGTATTTT. Its translation is CASSYLAGGPTDTQYF. The whole variable domain, remainder taken from reference TRBV5-1 and TRBJ2-3, is KAGVTQTPRYLIKTRGQQVTLSCSPISGHRSVSWYQQTPGQGLQFLFEYFSETQRNKGNFPGRFSGRQFSNSRSEMNVSTLELGDSALYLCASSYLAGGPTDTQYFGPGTRLTVL.

The chain employs TRBV6-1 and TRBJ2-3, with TRBD2 identical over 9 bases. With V trimmed by 2 bases and J by 4 bases, 4 bases remained unmatched. The length of the CDR3 is 15 residues. Per germline, CDR1 MNHNS and CDR2 SASEGT. Here the CDR3 DNA reads TGTGCCAGCAGTGAAACCCTAGCGGGATCAGATACGCAGTATTTT. Translating it yields CASSETLAGSDTQYF.